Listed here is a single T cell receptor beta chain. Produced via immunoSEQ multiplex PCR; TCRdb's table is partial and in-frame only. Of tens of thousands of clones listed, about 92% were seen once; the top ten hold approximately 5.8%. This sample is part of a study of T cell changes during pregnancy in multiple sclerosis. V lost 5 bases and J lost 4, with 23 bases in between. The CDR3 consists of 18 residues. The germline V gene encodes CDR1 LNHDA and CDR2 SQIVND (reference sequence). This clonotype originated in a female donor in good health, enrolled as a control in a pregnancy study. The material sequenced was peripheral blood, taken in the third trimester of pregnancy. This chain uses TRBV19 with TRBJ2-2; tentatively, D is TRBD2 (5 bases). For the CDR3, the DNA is TGTGCCAGTAGTGTCCCCCGGGATCCCGGGCTGGTCACCGGGGAGCTGTTTTTT. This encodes CASSVPRDPGLVTGELFF.